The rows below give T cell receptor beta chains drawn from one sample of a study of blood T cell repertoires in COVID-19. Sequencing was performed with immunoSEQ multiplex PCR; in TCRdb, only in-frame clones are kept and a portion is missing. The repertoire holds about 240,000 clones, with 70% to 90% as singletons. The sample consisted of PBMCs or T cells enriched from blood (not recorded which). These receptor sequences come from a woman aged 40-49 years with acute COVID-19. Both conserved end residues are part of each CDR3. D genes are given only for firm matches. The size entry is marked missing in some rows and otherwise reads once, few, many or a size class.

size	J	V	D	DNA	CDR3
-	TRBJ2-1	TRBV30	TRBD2	TGTGCCTGGAGGGGGACTAGCGGGACCTTCTTC	CAWRGTSGTFF
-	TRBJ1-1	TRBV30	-	TGTGCCTGGAGTGTTGGGGGGATGAACACTGAAGCTTTCTTT	CAWSVGGMNTEAFF
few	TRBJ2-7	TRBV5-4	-	TGTGCCAGCAGCTTGACGATGACTGACTACGAGCAGTACTTC	CASSLTMTDYEQYF
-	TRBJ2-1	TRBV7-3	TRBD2	TGTGCCAGCAGCCTTAGCGGGACTTCCTACAATGAGCAGTTCTTC	CASSLSGTSYNEQFF
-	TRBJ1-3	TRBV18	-	TGTGCCAGCTCACTCGAAACAGGGAGCTCTGGAAACACCATATATTTT	CASSLETGSSGNTIYF
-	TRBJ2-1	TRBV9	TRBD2	TGTGCCAGCAGCGTAGGGGGATCCAGCGGGAAACACAATGAGCAGTTCTTC	CASSVGGSSGKHNEQFF
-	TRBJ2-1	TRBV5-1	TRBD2	TGCGCCAGCAGCTTTCTAGCGGGAGTAGACTCCTACAATGAGCAGTTCTTC	CASSFLAGVDSYNEQFF
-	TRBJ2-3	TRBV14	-	TGTGCCAGCAGCCGATCAACAGGGTCGGCTGGCGGAGATACGCAGTATTTT	CASSRSTGSAGGDTQYF
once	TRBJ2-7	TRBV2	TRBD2	TGTGCCAGCAGGAGGACTAGCGGGAGTTCCGAGCAGTACTTC	CASRRTSGSSEQYF
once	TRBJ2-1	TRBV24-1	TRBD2	TGTGCCACCAGTGATCCTAGCGGGAGGGCCTACAATGAGCAGTTCTTC	CATSDPSGRAYNEQFF
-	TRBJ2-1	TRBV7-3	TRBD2	TGTGCCAGCAGCTTAGCGGGAGGAGGTAATGAGCAGTTCTTC	CASSLAGGGNEQFF
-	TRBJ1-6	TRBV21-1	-	TGTGCCAGCAGCAAAGTCCCAGACAGGTTAAGATCACCCCTCCACTTT	CASSKVPDRLRSPLHF
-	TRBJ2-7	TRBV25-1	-	TGTGCCAGCGAAGATCCGGGGGTTCGTGGCTACGAGCAGTACTTC	CASEDPGVRGYEQYF
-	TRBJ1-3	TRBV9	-	TGTGCCAGCAGCACCGCCTCAGGGGCCGAGGAAAACACCATATATTTT	CASSTASGAEENTIYF
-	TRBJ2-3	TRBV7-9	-	TGTGCCAGCAGCTTACGCCTGGGGGACTCTAGAGGGGAGCAGTATTTT	CASSLRLGDSRGEQYF
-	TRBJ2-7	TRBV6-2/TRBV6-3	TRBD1	TGTGCCAGCAGTTCCGTCCGGACAGGGCGAATCGACGAGCAGTACTTC	CASSSVRTGRIDEQYF
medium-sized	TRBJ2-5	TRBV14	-	TGTGCCAGCAGCAGAACTACCCAAGAGACCCAGTACTTC	CASSRTTQETQYF
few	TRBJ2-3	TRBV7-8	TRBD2	TGTGCCAGCAGCTTAGTTGCGGGAGGGCCCGTAGATACGCAGTATTTT	CASSLVAGGPVDTQYF
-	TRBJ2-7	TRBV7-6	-	TGTGCCAGCAGCTTATATGAGGGAGTCATGGACGAGCAGTACTTC	CASSLYEGVMDEQYF
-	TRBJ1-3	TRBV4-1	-	TGCGCCAGCAGCCAAGGGGAGGGCGGAAACACCATATATTTT	CASSQGEGGNTIYF
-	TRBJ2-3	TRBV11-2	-	TGTGCCAGCAGTTTGGGGCCAGCTAGCACAGATACGCAGTATTTT	CASSLGPASTDTQYF
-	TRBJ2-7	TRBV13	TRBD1	TGTGCCAGCAGCCAGACAGGGGCCTACGAGCAGTACTTC	CASSQTGAYEQYF
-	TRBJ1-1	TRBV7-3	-	TGTGCCAGCAGCTTATCGGGTGACAGTGAAGCTTTCTTT	CASSLSGDSEAFF
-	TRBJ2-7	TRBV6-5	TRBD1	TGTGCCAGCAGCCGACAGGGGGCTTACTACGAGCAGTACTTC	CASSRQGAYYEQYF
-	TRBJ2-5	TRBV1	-	TGCACCAGCAGCCAAGCCCTAGCAGACCAAGAGACCCAGTACTTC	CTSSQALADQETQYF
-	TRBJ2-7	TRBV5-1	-	TGCGCCAGCAGACTGGAGGGGGCTAGCAGCTACGAGCAGTACTTC	CASRLEGASSYEQYF
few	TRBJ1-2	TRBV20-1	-	TGCAGTGCTCCGGTCAACTATGGCTACACCTTC	CSAPVNYGYTF
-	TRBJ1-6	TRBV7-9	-	TGTGCCAGCAGCTTCTCCAATTCACCCCTCCACTTT	CASSFSNSPLHF
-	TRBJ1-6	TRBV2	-	TGTGCCAGCAGGGAAGAGGGCAGGGCCGGGTCACCCCTCCACTTT	CASREEGRAGSPLHF
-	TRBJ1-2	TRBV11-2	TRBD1	TGTGCCAGCAGCTCCCCGTTTGGGACAGGGGGCTTC	CASSSPFGTGGF
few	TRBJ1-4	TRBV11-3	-	TGTGCCAGCAGCGAAGAGGCAGGGGTCTCTGAAAAACTGTTTTTT	CASSEEAGVSEKLFF
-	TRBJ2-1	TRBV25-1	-	TGTGCCAGCTCCCGGAATGAGCAGTTCTTC	CASSRNEQFF
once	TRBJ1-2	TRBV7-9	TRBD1	TGTGCCAGCAGCGCCTCGACAGGGACCGGTGGCTACACCTTC	CASSASTGTGGYTF
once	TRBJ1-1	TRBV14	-	TGTGCCAGCAGCCAAGATAGGGGCACTGAAGCTTTCTTT	CASSQDRGTEAFF
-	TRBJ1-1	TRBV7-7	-	TGTGCTAGCAGCTTAGATTCTGCCGGGAACACTGAAGCTTTCTTT	CASSLDSAGNTEAFF
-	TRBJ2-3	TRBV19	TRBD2	TGTGCCAGTAGTATAGATGGCGGTGAGACGGGAGGGTCGGGGGATACGCAGTATTTT	CASSIDGGETGGSGDTQYF
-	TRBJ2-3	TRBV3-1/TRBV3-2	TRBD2	TGTGCCAGCAGCCAGGACCGGGGACTAGCGGGAACAGATACGCAGTATTTT	CASSQDRGLAGTDTQYF
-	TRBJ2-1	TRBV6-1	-	TGTGCCAGCAGTGAGCCACGGAGACAGAACAATGAGCAGTTCTTC	CASSEPRRQNNEQFF
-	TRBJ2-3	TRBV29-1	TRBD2	TGCAGCGTTGAATGGCGGGAGGGCCGCGGAGATACGCAGTATTTT	CSVEWREGRGDTQYF
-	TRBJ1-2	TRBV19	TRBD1	TGTGCCAGTAGTATAAGGCAGGGGGCCAACTATGGCTACACCTTC	CASSIRQGANYGYTF
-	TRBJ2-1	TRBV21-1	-	TGTGCCAGCACCACACCTAAACCGGGACTAGCGGGAGGGCGTTCCTACAATGAGCAGTTCTTC	CASTTPKPGLAGGRSYNEQFF
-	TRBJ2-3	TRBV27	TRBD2	TGTGCCAGCAGTTTGCGGGGGGGTCCGGAAGTCACAGATACGCAGTATTTT	CASSLRGGPEVTDTQYF
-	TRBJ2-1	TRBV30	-	TGTGCCTTGACTTGGCGGGGAGACAATGAGCAGTTCTTC	CALTWRGDNEQFF
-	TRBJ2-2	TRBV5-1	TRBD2	TGCGCCAGCAGCTTGGCCACTAGCGGGAGCGGGGAGCTGTTTTTT	CASSLATSGSGELFF
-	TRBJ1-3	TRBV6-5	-	TGTGCCAGCAGTCTGAGGGTCGAGTCTGGAAACACCATATATTTT	CASSLRVESGNTIYF
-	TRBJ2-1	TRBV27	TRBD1	TGTGCCAGCAGTCGCTCCTGGGACAGAAATGATGAGCAGTTCTTC	CASSRSWDRNDEQFF
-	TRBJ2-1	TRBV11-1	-	TGTGCCAGCAGCCGAGGGCCCCTGGACAATGAGCAGTTCTTC	CASSRGPLDNEQFF
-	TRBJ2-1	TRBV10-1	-	TGCGCCAGCAGGGCTAGCGTGTGGGCTGAGCAGTTCTTC	CASRASVWAEQFF